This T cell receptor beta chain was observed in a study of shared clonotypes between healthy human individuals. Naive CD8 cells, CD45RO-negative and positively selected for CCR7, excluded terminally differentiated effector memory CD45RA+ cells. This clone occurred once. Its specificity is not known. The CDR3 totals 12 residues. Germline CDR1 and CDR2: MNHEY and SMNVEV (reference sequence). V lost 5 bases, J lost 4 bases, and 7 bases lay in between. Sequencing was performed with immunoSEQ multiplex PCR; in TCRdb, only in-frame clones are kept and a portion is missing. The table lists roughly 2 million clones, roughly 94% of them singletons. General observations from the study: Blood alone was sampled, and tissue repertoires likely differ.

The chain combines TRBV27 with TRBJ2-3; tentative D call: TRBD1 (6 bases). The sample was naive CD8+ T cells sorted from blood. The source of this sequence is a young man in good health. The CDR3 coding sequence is TGTGCCAGCAGTGGACAGCCAGATACGCAGTATTTT. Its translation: CASSGQPDTQYF.